These 18 T cell receptor beta chains were sequenced from one sample in a study of blood T cell repertoires in COVID-19. The data were produced by immunoSEQ multiplex PCR, yet TCRdb's version contains in-frame clones alone and is incomplete. The table lists 270,000 or so clones, nearly 90% of them singletons. Sequencing was carried out using peripheral blood. Receptors originate from a woman aged 25 to 39 with COVID-19, enrolled during active disease.

This rearrangement joins TRBV4-1 to TRBJ1-6; 10 nucleotides line up with TRBD1. Trimming at V came to 4 bases and at J to 7 bases, leaving 4 bases not matched to a gene. This CDR3 comprises 15 residues. Germline assignment: CDR1 MGHRA and CDR2 YSYEKL. The CDR3 is CASSLKDRGNSPLHF. The CDR3 nucleotides are TGCGCCAGCAGCCTCAAGGACAGGGGGAATTCACCCCTCCACTTT.

CDR3 bases: TGTGCCAGCAGGGAACCCAGCGGGGGAAATGAGCAGTTCTTC. It specifies CASREPSGGNEQFF. The chain has TRBV7-8 and TRBJ2-1; 8 positions agree with TRBD2. CDR3 length equals 14 residues. Germline CDR1 is SGHVS and CDR2 is FQNEAQ. V lost 6 bases and J lost 7; bases outside the gene matches: 8.

V usage is TRBV4-2 and J usage is TRBJ1-5; weak D call: TRBD1 (6 bases). The CDR3 loop spans 16 amino acids. V gave up 4 bases and J gave up 0 bases, with 13 bases separating them. Germline CDR1 LGHNA, CDR2 YNFKEQ. The CDR3 is CASSPRDTYSNQPQHF. The CDR3 DNA reads as TGTGCCAGCAGCCCCCGGGACACCTATAGCAATCAGCCCCAGCATTTT.

V usage is TRBV7-6 and J usage is TRBJ2-5; 10 positions agree with TRBD2. The V gene's germline CDR1 is SGHVS and CDR2 FNYEAQ. This CDR3 contains 15 residues. Trimming removed 4 bases from V and 4 bases from J; junction bases left unmatched: 6. The CDR3 coding sequence is TGTGCCAGCAGCTCAGGCCTAGCGGGGGCAGAGACCCAGTACTTC. Amino acid sequence: CASSSGLAGAETQYF.

J is TRBJ1-2 and V is TRBV28; D not certain. The CDR3 totals 14 residues. Trimming left V 3 bases short and J 4 bases short, with 12 bases between. Germline-derived CDR1 and CDR2 are MDHEN and SYDVKM. The CDR3 nucleotides are TGTGCCAGCAGTTTCATCCAGGCTGGCTATGGCTACACCTTC. Encoded protein: CASSFIQAGYGYTF.

The chain is built from TRBV5-1 and TRBJ2-7; tentative D call: TRBD2 (5 bases). The V end was cut by 0 bases, the J end by 6 bases, with 16 bases between. CDR1 SGHRS and CDR2 YFSETQ come from the germline V gene. This CDR3 comprises 15 residues. CDR3 nucleotide sequence: TGCGCCAGCAGCTTGGGGAACACCGGTGCGGGCGAGCAGTACTTC. It codes for CASSLGNTGAGEQYF.

The chain carries TRBV21-1 and TRBJ1-1. TRBV21-1 corresponds to a pseudogene. The CDR3 is made up of 15 amino acids. In nucleotides, the CDR3 is TGTGCCAGCAGCAAAGTAAGACTTATGAACACTGAAGCTTTCTTT. This gives the protein CASSKVRLMNTEAFF.

The chain links TRBV19 to TRBJ2-1, with TRBD1 identical over 7 bases. Trimming removed 0 bases from V and 1 base from J; junction bases left unmatched: 3. Per germline, CDR1 LNHDA and CDR2 SQIVND (reference sequence). The CDR3 loop spans 16 amino acids. CDR3 sequence reads: CASSIDWGQSYNEQFF. The CDR3 nucleotides are TGTGCCAGTAGTATAGATTGGGGACAGTCCTACAATGAGCAGTTCTTC.

This clone has just one count. The J gene is TRBJ2-1, the V gene TRBV27; TRBD2 matches at 12 bases. Looked up from germline, CDR1 is MNHEY and CDR2 is SMNVEV (reference sequence). The CDR3 totals 15 residues. The V gene end was trimmed by 5 bases and the J gene end by 5 bases; junction bases not matched to a gene: 4. The CDR3 sequence is CASSRSSGGDNEQFF. Written as DNA, the CDR3 is TGTGCCAGCAGTCGTTCTAGCGGGGGGGACAATGAGCAGTTCTTC.

The rearrangement joins TRBV5-1 to TRBJ1-1, with 7 nucleotides matching TRBD1. This CDR3 contains 13 residues. In germline, CDR1 is SGHRS, CDR2 YFSETQ. V lost 4 bases to trimming and J lost 1 base; unmatched junction nucleotides: 1. The CDR3 is CASSGDRNTEAFF. The DNA of the CDR3 is TGCGCCAGCAGCGGGGACAGGAACACTGAAGCTTTCTTT.

About this clone: Distinct nucleotide sequences in the sample also encode this CDR3. The chain combines TRBV6-5 with TRBJ2-7, with 8 positions matching TRBD2. Germline assignment: CDR1 MNHEY and CDR2 SVGAGI. CDR3 length: 14 amino acids. The V gene end was trimmed by 6 bases and the J gene end by 2 bases; junction bases not matched to a gene: 6. CDR3 residues: CASRVAGGTYEQYF. The CDR3 region has the DNA TGTGCCAGCAGGGTGGCGGGGGGCACCTACGAGCAGTACTTC.

The V gene is TRBV2, the J gene TRBJ2-7, with 8 bases fitting TRBD2. The CDR3 runs 14 residues. CDR1 is SNHLY and CDR2 is FYNNEI in the germline V gene. V lost 8 bases to trimming and J lost 3 bases; unmatched junction nucleotides: 9. CDR3 residues: CASREGGTYYEQYF. DNA for the CDR3: TGTGCCAGCCGGGAGGGGGGGACTTACTACGAGCAGTACTTC.

The genes are TRBV27 and TRBJ1-2, with a tentative D call TRBD1 (6 bases). Germline V gene sequence: CDR1 MNHEY, CDR2 SMNVEV (reference sequence). The CDR3 consists of 15 residues. The V gene lost 7 bases and the J gene lost 7 bases, with 22 bases spanning the gap. The CDR3 protein is CASTSLGGGLSGYTF. The CDR3 nucleotides are TGTGCCAGCACTTCATTAGGGGGGGGTTTATCTGGCTACACCTTC.

Comment on this clone: Distinct nucleotide sequences in the sample also encode this CDR3. This chain joins TRBV6-5 and TRBJ2-7; the match to TRBD1 covers 8 bases. The germline gives CDR1 MNHEY, CDR2 SVGAGI. Trimming removed 0 bases from V and 3 bases from J; junction bases left unmatched: 4. CDR3 length equals 15 residues. The CDR3 is CASSYSNRGIYEQYF. The CDR3 DNA is TGTGCCAGCAGTTACTCGAACAGGGGGATCTACGAGCAGTACTTC.

J is TRBJ1-2 and V is TRBV6-5; no firm D call. Germline V gene sequence: CDR1 MNHEY, CDR2 SVGAGI. The germline V and J ends were trimmed by 6 bases and 8 bases, with 19 bases remaining between them. The length of the CDR3 is 14 residues. The CDR3 is CASSKRPAGSGYTF. For the CDR3, the DNA is TGTGCCAGCAGCAAACGGCCCGCGGGCTCCGGCTACACCTTC.

This chain uses TRBV6-4 with TRBJ1-6; maybe TRBD1 (6 bases). In germline, CDR1 is MRHNA, CDR2 SNTAGT. V gave up 1 base and J gave up 6 bases, with 7 bases separating them. CDR3 length: 14 amino acids. The CDR3: CASSDYRANSPLHF. The DNA of the CDR3 is TGTGCCAGCAGTGACTACAGGGCTAATTCACCCCTCCACTTT.

This clone was counted only a few times. Other DNA sequences in this specimen translate into the identical CDR3. J is TRBJ1-6 and V is TRBV7-9; no definite D call. V lost 1 base, J lost 11 bases, and 9 bases lay in between. CDR1 is SEHNR and CDR2 is FQNEAQ in the germline V gene (reference sequence). This CDR3 contains 13 residues. The CDR3 sequence: CASSLEVEAPLHF. In DNA, the CDR3 is TGTGCCAGCAGCTTAGAGGTTGAGGCACCCCTCCACTTT.

The rearrangement uses TRBV6-5 and TRBJ1-5; D is unresolved. V dropped 6 bases and J dropped 3 bases, with 12 bases sitting between them. The CDR3 runs to 14 residues. Germline CDR1 is MNHEY and CDR2 is SVGAGI. CDR3 in DNA: TGTGCCAGCAGCCCCCCCGGGAACAATCAGCCCCAGCATTTT. Encoded protein: CASSPPGNNQPQHF.